Listed below are T cell receptor beta chains from one sample, sequenced in a study of T-cell reconstitution after alpha-beta-depleted transplantation in children. TCRdb independently ran MiXCR on the PCR reads; one entry per CDR3 protein. The sample yields approximately 93,000 distinct CDR3 sequences, 7% to 10% seen once. The sequencing here drew on PBMCs from the stem cell graft donor, taken from the stem cell graft. The receptors here all came from a human donor who donated a stem cell graft to a child with congenital amegakaryocytic thrombocytopenia. Each CDR3 is given with its conserved first and last residue. The D gene is left open where the match is weak. Rows may omit the clone size; those that give it use once, few, many or a size class.

j_gene: TRBJ2-2
abundance: many
v_gene: TRBV6-2/TRBV6-3
d_gene: .
CDR3aa: CASGIGYTGELFF
CDR3nt: TGTGCCAGCGGGATAGGATACACCGGGGAGCTGTTTTTT

j_gene: TRBJ2-4
abundance: many
v_gene: TRBV20-1
d_gene: .
CDR3aa: CSASVPRTVGNIQYF
CDR3nt: TGCAGTGCTAGCGTCCCACGGACAGTGGGAAACATTCAGTACTTC

j_gene: TRBJ1-4
abundance: many
v_gene: TRBV3-1
d_gene: .
CDR3aa: CASSQNPFSTNEKLFF
CDR3nt: TGTGCCAGCAGCCAAAACCCATTTTCAACTAATGAAAAACTGTTTTTT

j_gene: TRBJ1-3
abundance: many
v_gene: TRBV12-3/TRBV12-4
d_gene: TRBD1
CDR3aa: CASSPALRGLVLGGNTIYF
CDR3nt: TGTGCCAGCAGTCCAGCCCTCAGGGGGCTTGTCTTGGGAGGAAACACCATATATTTT

j_gene: TRBJ1-2
abundance: .
v_gene: TRBV7-2
d_gene: .
CDR3aa: CASSLQGRGYTF
CDR3nt: TGTGCCAGCAGCTTACAGGGCCGGGGCTACACCTTC

j_gene: TRBJ2-2
abundance: many
v_gene: TRBV20-1
d_gene: TRBD2
CDR3aa: CSAFTSGLTGELFF
CDR3nt: TGCAGTGCCTTTACTAGCGGGCTCACCGGGGAGCTGTTTTTT

j_gene: TRBJ1-2
abundance: few
v_gene: TRBV18
d_gene: TRBD1
CDR3aa: CASSRGQGSNYGYTF
CDR3nt: TGTGCCAGCTCACGGGGACAGGGATCTAACTATGGCTACACCTTC

j_gene: TRBJ1-2
abundance: many
v_gene: TRBV29-1
d_gene: TRBD1
CDR3aa: CSVETGDDYGYTF
CDR3nt: TGCAGCGTGGAGACAGGGGATGACTATGGCTACACCTTC

j_gene: TRBJ2-7
abundance: .
v_gene: TRBV9
d_gene: .
CDR3aa: CASSVGWSHLPYEQYF
CDR3nt: TGTGCCAGCAGCGTAGGCTGGAGCCACCTTCCCTACGAGCAGTACTTC

j_gene: TRBJ2-3
abundance: many
v_gene: TRBV24-1
d_gene: TRBD1
CDR3aa: CATSGTQGAASTDTQYF
CDR3nt: TGTGCCACCAGTGGTACACAGGGGGCGGCATCCACAGATACGCAGTATTTT

j_gene: TRBJ1-2
abundance: .
v_gene: TRBV3-1
d_gene: TRBD1
CDR3aa: CASSPEGAESGYTF
CDR3nt: TGTGCCAGCAGCCCCGAGGGGGCGGAATCTGGCTACACCTTC

j_gene: TRBJ2-1
abundance: many
v_gene: TRBV5-6
d_gene: TRBD2
CDR3aa: CASSGRTSGNLYNEQFF
CDR3nt: TGTGCCAGCAGCGGGAGGACTAGCGGAAACCTCTACAATGAGCAGTTCTTC

j_gene: TRBJ2-1
abundance: many
v_gene: TRBV29-1
d_gene: .
CDR3aa: CSVHLSGRDEQFF
CDR3nt: TGCAGCGTTCATCTTTCAGGTCGGGATGAGCAGTTCTTC

j_gene: TRBJ2-4
abundance: many
v_gene: TRBV20-1
d_gene: TRBD1
CDR3aa: CSAGIYRDRGGGNIQYF
CDR3nt: TGCAGTGCTGGCATATACCGGGACAGGGGAGGAGGGAACATTCAGTACTTC

j_gene: TRBJ2-3
abundance: .
v_gene: TRBV15
d_gene: .
CDR3aa: CATSSLEGGRTDTQYF
CDR3nt: TGTGCCACCAGCAGCTTGGAGGGGGGTCGCACAGATACGCAGTATTTT

j_gene: TRBJ1-2
abundance: many
v_gene: TRBV20-1
d_gene: TRBD1
CDR3aa: CSASLAGGFYGYTF
CDR3nt: TGCAGTGCTAGCTTGGCAGGGGGCTTCTATGGCTACACCTTC

j_gene: TRBJ2-1
abundance: few
v_gene: TRBV3-1
d_gene: .
CDR3aa: CASSQEAGSLNEQFF
CDR3nt: TGTGCCAGCAGCCAAGAGGCGGGATCTCTCAATGAGCAGTTCTTC

j_gene: TRBJ2-5
abundance: many
v_gene: TRBV3-1
d_gene: .
CDR3aa: CASSPQSQETQYF
CDR3nt: TGTGCCAGCAGCCCACAGAGCCAAGAGACCCAGTACTTC

j_gene: TRBJ1-1
abundance: few
v_gene: TRBV19
d_gene: TRBD1
CDR3aa: CASSPRDRGLNTEAFF
CDR3nt: TGTGCCAGTAGTCCCCGGGACAGGGGGCTTAACACTGAAGCTTTCTTT

j_gene: TRBJ1-4
abundance: many
v_gene: TRBV28
d_gene: .
CDR3aa: CASSNGGQTNEKLFF
CDR3nt: TGTGCCAGCAGCAATGGGGGCCAGACCAATGAAAAACTGTTTTTT

j_gene: TRBJ2-3
abundance: many
v_gene: TRBV7-2
d_gene: .
CDR3aa: CASSLAATTDTQYF
CDR3nt: TGTGCCAGCAGCTTAGCCGCGACCACAGATACGCAGTATTTT

j_gene: TRBJ2-4
abundance: many
v_gene: TRBV14
d_gene: .
CDR3aa: CASSQDSRLAKNIQYF
CDR3nt: TGTGCCAGCAGCCAAGATTCCCGGTTAGCCAAAAACATTCAGTACTTC

j_gene: TRBJ2-5
abundance: .
v_gene: TRBV6-1
d_gene: .
CDR3aa: CASSRGPPETQYF
CDR3nt: TGTGCCAGCAGTCGAGGGCCCCCGGAGACCCAGTACTTC

j_gene: TRBJ2-2
abundance: many
v_gene: TRBV5-1
d_gene: TRBD1
CDR3aa: CASSLGYGQGTGELFF
CDR3nt: TGCGCCAGCAGCCTCGGATACGGACAGGGGACCGGGGAGCTGTTTTTT

j_gene: TRBJ1-3
abundance: many
v_gene: TRBV12-3/TRBV12-4
d_gene: .
CDR3aa: CASSFLSPGVSGNTIYF
CDR3nt: TGTGCCAGCAGTTTCTTGAGTCCGGGGGTCTCTGGAAACACCATATATTTT

j_gene: TRBJ2-3
abundance: many
v_gene: TRBV5-1
d_gene: .
CDR3aa: CASSRQEAVDTQYF
CDR3nt: TGCGCCAGCAGCCGACAGGAGGCGGTGGATACGCAGTATTTT

j_gene: TRBJ1-5
abundance: many
v_gene: TRBV7-2
d_gene: TRBD1
CDR3aa: CASSPDRNQPQHF
CDR3nt: TGTGCCAGCAGCCCGGACAGGAATCAGCCCCAGCATTTT

j_gene: TRBJ2-1
abundance: many
v_gene: TRBV28
d_gene: TRBD2
CDR3aa: CASKLAGSSYNEQFF
CDR3nt: TGTGCCAGCAAACTAGCGGGGAGCTCCTACAATGAGCAGTTCTTC

j_gene: TRBJ2-7
abundance: few
v_gene: TRBV11-2
d_gene: .
CDR3aa: CASSLGGGLESYEQYF
CDR3nt: TGTGCCAGCAGCTTAGGAGGGGGGTTAGAAAGCTACGAGCAGTACTTC

j_gene: TRBJ2-2
abundance: many
v_gene: TRBV2
d_gene: .
CDR3aa: CASIGTRNTGELFF
CDR3nt: TGTGCCAGCATCGGGACAAGGAACACCGGGGAGCTGTTTTTT

j_gene: TRBJ2-5
abundance: many
v_gene: TRBV10-3
d_gene: .
CDR3aa: CAISLQGQETQYF
CDR3nt: TGTGCCATCAGCCTGCAGGGGCAAGAGACCCAGTACTTC

j_gene: TRBJ1-2
abundance: many
v_gene: TRBV20-1
d_gene: TRBD1
CDR3aa: CSARVTGGARDYGYTF
CDR3nt: TGCAGTGCTAGGGTTACAGGGGGCGCGAGGGACTATGGCTACACCTTC

j_gene: TRBJ2-3
abundance: many
v_gene: TRBV28
d_gene: .
CDR3aa: CASNGGGTDTQYF
CDR3nt: TGTGCCAGCAATGGCGGGGGCACAGATACGCAGTATTTT